This TCR beta chain was observed in a study of regulatory T cells in long-lasting Graves disease. CDR1 is SGHRS and CDR2 is YFSETQ in the germline V gene. V shed 0 bases and J shed 4 bases, with 14 bases lying between them. This CDR3 is 15 amino acids long. Arm-PCR of CDR3 regions and iRepertoire HTBI primers were used to build TCR beta libraries. TCRdb reanalysed the multiplex PCR reads using MiXCR and keeps one entry per CDR3 protein. The sample has 300,000 to 350,000 distinct CDR3 sequences, around a fifth seen once. This clonotype has more than one count but fewer than ten. Specified time point: persistent/refractory GD, antithyroid drugs over 5 years with positive TRAb. RNA isolated from PBMCs was used to make the TCR library.

The TCR originated in a female donor with Graves disease. The sequences come from peripheral blood mononuclear cells (PBMCs), collected when the disease was refractory, from a patient treated with antithyroid drugs. The chain combines TRBV5-1 with TRBJ2-7; D is perhaps TRBD2 (5 bases). The CDR3 coding sequence is TGCGCCAGCAGCTTGGCGGAGGTGGGGTGGTACGAGCAGTACTTC. This gives the protein CASSLAEVGWYEQYF.